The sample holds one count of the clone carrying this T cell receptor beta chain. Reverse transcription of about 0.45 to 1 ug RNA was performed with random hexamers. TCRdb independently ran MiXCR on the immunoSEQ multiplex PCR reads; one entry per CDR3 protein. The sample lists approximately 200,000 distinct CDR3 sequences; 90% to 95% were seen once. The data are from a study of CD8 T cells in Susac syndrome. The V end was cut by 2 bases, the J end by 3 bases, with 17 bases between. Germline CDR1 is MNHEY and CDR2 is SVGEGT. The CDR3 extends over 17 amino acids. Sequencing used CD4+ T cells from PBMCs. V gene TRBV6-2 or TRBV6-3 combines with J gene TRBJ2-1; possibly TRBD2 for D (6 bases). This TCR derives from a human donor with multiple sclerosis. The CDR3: CASSYRRARSFYNEQFF. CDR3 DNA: TGTGCCAGCAGTTACCGGAGGGCAAGATCATTCTACAATGAGCAGTTCTTC.